The rows below give T cell receptor beta chains drawn from one sample of a study of T cell changes during pregnancy in multiple sclerosis. Only in-frame clones appear in the TCRdb table, and some are missing; sequencing was by immunoSEQ multiplex PCR. The sample lists 61,000 or so clones; over 85% were seen once. The sample was CD4+ T cells from peripheral blood mononuclear cells, taken before pregnancy. These receptors were obtained from a female donor with multiple sclerosis, enrolled in a pregnancy study. The CDR3 runs from the conserved cysteine through the conserved F or W. A D gene is named only where the DNA matches it firmly. A clone size is listed for some rows: how often the clone was seen (once, few, many), or a class if it is expanded.

size: NA; D: NA; V: TRBV2; J: TRBJ1-1; DNA: TGTGCCAGCAGTGAAGCGCTAACTAGACTTTTGGCTTTCTTT; CDR3: CASSEALTRLLAFF
size: NA; D: TRBD1; V: TRBV19; J: TRBJ1-1; DNA: TGTGCCAGTAGTACGCGACAGGGGATGACTGAAGCTTTCTTT; CDR3: CASSTRQGMTEAFF
size: once; D: NA; V: TRBV11-2; J: TRBJ2-1; DNA: TGTGCCAGCAGCCGGGACTTCTACAATGAGCAGTTCTTC; CDR3: CASSRDFYNEQFF
size: NA; D: NA; V: TRBV5-5; J: TRBJ2-2; DNA: TGTGCCAGCAGCTTCTCACTAGGTTCGGAGCTGTTTTTT; CDR3: CASSFSLGSELFF
size: NA; D: TRBD1; V: TRBV7-9; J: TRBJ1-1; DNA: TGTGCCAGCAGCTTAGCGAAAGGACAGGGAAGCACTGAAGCTTTCTTT; CDR3: CASSLAKGQGSTEAFF
size: NA; D: NA; V: TRBV30; J: TRBJ1-6; DNA: TGTGCCTGGAGCTCCAGGGCCGATTCACCCCTCCACTTT; CDR3: CAWSSRADSPLHF
size: NA; D: TRBD1; V: TRBV7-9; J: TRBJ2-3; DNA: TGTGCCAGCAGCCCGGGGACAGGGAGTAACACAGATACGCAGTATTTT; CDR3: CASSPGTGSNTDTQYF
size: NA; D: NA; V: TRBV4-3; J: TRBJ1-4; DNA: TGCGCCAGCAGCCCTCGGAGGATTGCAACTAATGAAAAACTGTTTTTT; CDR3: CASSPRRIATNEKLFF
size: NA; D: TRBD2; V: TRBV7-8; J: TRBJ2-7; DNA: TGTGCCAGCAGCCCGGGACTAGCGGGCTACGAGCAGTACTTC; CDR3: CASSPGLAGYEQYF
size: NA; D: NA; V: TRBV5-5; J: TRBJ2-1; DNA: TGTGCCAGCAGCACCCTCCCCGGGAGCTCCTACAATGAGCAGTTCTTC; CDR3: CASSTLPGSSYNEQFF
size: NA; D: TRBD2; V: TRBV15; J: TRBJ2-1; DNA: TGTGCCACCAGCAGACCAGCGGGACCTAGTTCCTACAATGAGCAGTTCTTC; CDR3: CATSRPAGPSSYNEQFF
size: NA; D: NA; V: TRBV28; J: TRBJ1-3; DNA: TGTGCCAGCAGTTTAGGGTCACGAGGGGGATCTGGAAACACCATATATTTT; CDR3: CASSLGSRGGSGNTIYF
size: NA; D: NA; V: TRBV9; J: TRBJ1-5; DNA: TGTGCCAGCAGCCCGCAGGGGACGGCGAATCAGCCCCAGCATTTT; CDR3: CASSPQGTANQPQHF
size: NA; D: NA; V: TRBV29-1; J: TRBJ1-2; DNA: TGCAGCGTTGAGGGGGCAAGCGGCTACACCTTC; CDR3: CSVEGASGYTF
size: once; D: NA; V: TRBV12-1; J: TRBJ2-1; DNA: TGTGCCAGCAGCTTCTACAGAACAGGGGGCAGCTACAATGAGCAGTTCTTC; CDR3: CASSFYRTGGSYNEQFF
size: NA; D: NA; V: TRBV28; J: TRBJ2-7; DNA: TGTGCCAGCAGTTCCGGGTTGTACGAGCAGTACTTC; CDR3: CASSSGLYEQYF
size: NA; D: TRBD1; V: TRBV7-2; J: TRBJ1-4; DNA: TGTGCCAGCAGCTTAAAACAGGGGTATAATGAAAAACTGTTTTTT; CDR3: CASSLKQGYNEKLFF
size: NA; D: NA; V: TRBV1; J: TRBJ2-5; DNA: TGCACCAGCAGCCAAGGGACTAGCGGCTTACGAGACCAAGAGACCCAGTACTTC; CDR3: CTSSQGTSGLRDQETQYF
size: NA; D: NA; V: TRBV5-6; J: TRBJ2-7; DNA: TGTGCCAGCAGCGTGGCGGGGGAGCAGTACTTC; CDR3: CASSVAGEQYF
size: NA; D: NA; V: TRBV27; J: TRBJ1-3; DNA: TGTGCCAGCAGTCCTTTCCCTTTTGTCAGCTCTGGAAACACCATATATTTT; CDR3: CASSPFPFVSSGNTIYF
size: NA; D: NA; V: TRBV29-1; J: TRBJ2-1; DNA: TGCAGCACTCGACAGAATGAGCAGTTCTTC; CDR3: CSTRQNEQFF
size: NA; D: NA; V: TRBV2; J: TRBJ2-7; DNA: TGTGCCAGCAGTTCACAGGGAAAAACCTACGAGCAGTACTTC; CDR3: CASSSQGKTYEQYF
size: NA; D: TRBD1; V: TRBV5-6; J: TRBJ1-2; DNA: TGTGCCAGCAGCTTATACAGGGGGCTCGGTGGCTACACCTTC; CDR3: CASSLYRGLGGYTF
size: once; D: TRBD1; V: TRBV6-5; J: TRBJ2-7; DNA: TGTGCCAGCAGTTACTCGGGGGGAACAGGGGGGGAGCAGTACTTC; CDR3: CASSYSGGTGGEQYF
size: NA; D: NA; V: TRBV13; J: TRBJ2-7; DNA: TGTGCCAGCAGCGTAGGCCTCATGAGCGCCGAGCAGTACTTC; CDR3: CASSVGLMSAEQYF
size: NA; D: NA; V: TRBV5-1; J: TRBJ2-1; DNA: TGCGCCAGCAGCGACCCTAGCGCCGTCCTCAATGAGCAGTTCTTC; CDR3: CASSDPSAVLNEQFF
size: NA; D: NA; V: TRBV9; J: TRBJ2-3; DNA: TGTGCCAGCAGCGTAGCTACGACAGATACGCAGTATTTT; CDR3: CASSVATTDTQYF
size: NA; D: NA; V: TRBV27; J: TRBJ1-2; DNA: TGTGCCAGCAGTTTATCCCTCCCCGGGACAAATAACTATGGCTACACCTTC; CDR3: CASSLSLPGTNNYGYTF
size: once; D: TRBD2; V: TRBV19; J: TRBJ2-3; DNA: TGTGCCAGTAGTAGGGCGGGAGGGCTCGCAGATACGCAGTATTTT; CDR3: CASSRAGGLADTQYF
size: NA; D: TRBD2; V: TRBV7-2; J: TRBJ2-1; DNA: TGTGCCAGCAGCTTAGTGGGACTAGCGGCCCCCTACAATGAGCAGTTCTTC; CDR3: CASSLVGLAAPYNEQFF
size: NA; D: NA; V: TRBV7-2; J: TRBJ2-1; DNA: TGTGCCAGCAGCTTAGCGGTGGGGCAGGGTTCGAATGAGCAGTTCTTC; CDR3: CASSLAVGQGSNEQFF